The 16 T cell receptor beta chains below all came from one sample that was sequenced in a study of CD8 T cells in ankylosing spondylitis. MiXCR, run by TCRdb on the 5' RACE reads, gives a single entry per CDR3 protein. The profile shows a few hundred thousand distinct CDR3 sequences, roughly 25% of them singletons. Source material: blood, either unsorted or a sorted T cell fraction (not recorded which). The receptor source for this set is a male donor with ankylosing spondylitis or in good health (not recorded which).

This clonotype has at least ten counts. V and J are TRBV20-1 and TRBJ2-6; D could derive from TRBD1 or TRBD2 (6 bases each). V lost 0 bases and J 0 bases, leaving 9 bases between the germline ends. Germline V CDR1 and CDR2: DFQATT, SNEGSKA (reference sequence). The CDR3 spans 16 residues. The CDR3 coding sequence is TGCAGTGCTAGAGATGGGGGGCCCTCTGGGGCCAACGTCCTGACTTTC. Its protein is CSARDGGPSGANVLTF.

The CDR3 here is CASRATGSTDTQYF. In DNA, the CDR3 is TGTGCCAGCAGAGCAACAGGGAGCACAGATACGCAGTATTTT. The V call is TRBV12-3 or TRBV12-4, the J call TRBJ2-3; possible D gene TRBD1, 6 bases. Between the trimmed V and J ends, which lost 6 bases and 0 bases, there was a span of 10 bases. The CDR3 covers 14 residues.

This clonotype was counted only a few times. The chain employs TRBV29-1 and TRBJ1-1, with D tentatively TRBD1 (5 bases). The V end lost 3 bases, the J end lost 7 bases, and 12 bases lay between the germline ends. CDR1 is SQVTM, CDR2 ANQGSEA, per germline. The CDR3 covers 12 residues. The CDR3 loop reads CSVDPGGNEAFF. Written as DNA, the CDR3 is TGCAGCGTTGACCCCGGGGGTAATGAAGCTTTCTTT.

The sample holds a few counts of this clonotype. The chain has TRBV20-1 and TRBJ2-1; 11 nucleotides line up with TRBD2. Germline-derived CDR1 and CDR2 are DFQATT and SNEGSKA (reference sequence). The V and J ends lost 1 base and 4 bases, in that order; junction bases with no gene match: 6. The CDR3 loop spans 16 amino acids. Written as DNA, the CDR3 is TGCAGTGCTAGAGTTGGGCCTAGCGGGGGGTACAATGAGCAGTTCTTC. This gives the protein CSARVGPSGGYNEQFF.

V gene TRBV9 combines with J gene TRBJ2-3, with D possibly TRBD2 on 5 matching bases. With 0 bases removed from V and 0 bases from J, the gap between germline ends came to 14 bases. CDR3 length: 17 amino acids. CDR1 and CDR2 (germline): SGDLS, YYNGEE. The CDR3 region is CASSVGWSGESTDTQYF. For the CDR3, the DNA is TGTGCCAGCAGCGTAGGTTGGTCTGGGGAGAGCACAGATACGCAGTATTTT.

In DNA, the CDR3 is TGTGCCAGCAGTTTCGAGGGGCCGCAGCCCCAGCATTTT. Its translation is CASSFEGPQPQHF. V gene TRBV12-3 or TRBV12-4 combines with J gene TRBJ1-5; a weak D match, TRBD1 (5 bases). This CDR3 region has 13 residues. Trimming removed 3 bases from V and 7 bases from J, with 10 bases in between.

This clonotype was counted at least ten times. The V and J genes are TRBV20-1 and TRBJ2-1; D gene unclear. Germline CDR1 reads DFQATT; CDR2 reads SNEGSKA (reference sequence). The CDR3 length is 15 residues. Trimming took off 0 bases at V and 0 bases at J, with 9 bases between the two ends. CDR3 nucleotide sequence: TGCAGTGCTAGAGATCCGGCGAGCTCCTACAATGAGCAGTTCTTC. Translating it yields CSARDPASSYNEQFF.

V and J are TRBV20-1 and TRBJ1-5, with unresolved D. This CDR3 has 14 amino acids. CDR1 and CDR2 from the germline V gene are DFQATT and SNEGSKA (reference sequence). Trimming cost V 3 bases and J 6 bases, with 15 bases left between them. In DNA, the CDR3 is TGCAGTGCTAGGGGCCTACCAGGAGGTCAGCCCCAGCATTTT. It is translated as CSARGLPGGQPQHF.

This chain connects TRBV12-3 or TRBV12-4 to TRBJ2-7; D is unclear. This CDR3 has 15 amino acids. The V gene lost 4 bases and the J gene lost 2 bases, with 15 bases spanning the gap. The CDR3 bases are TGTGCCAGCAGTTGCGACTGGGGTTGGGCCTACGAGCAGTACTTC. Protein product: CASSCDWGWAYEQYF.

The rearrangement links TRBV18 to TRBJ2-5, with a weak D call TRBD1 (5 bases). This CDR3 is built from 13 residues. CDR1 KGHSH and CDR2 LQKENI come from the germline V gene. The germline V and J ends were trimmed by 1 base and 2 bases, with 5 bases remaining between them. CDR3 sequence reads: CASSPQGQETQYF. CDR3 DNA: TGTGCCAGCTCACCACAGGGGCAAGAGACCCAGTACTTC.

The chain links TRBV12-3 or TRBV12-4 to TRBJ1-6, with 9 bases lining up with TRBD1. J gave up 10 bases and V 8 bases, and 6 bases lay outside the gene matches. The CDR3 is 13 residues long. CDR3 sequence reads: CASERTGESPLHF. For the CDR3, the DNA is TGTGCCAGCGAGCGGACAGGGGAATCACCCCTCCACTTT.

V gene TRBV20-1 combines with J gene TRBJ1-2, with TRBD1 matching 7 bases. J was trimmed by 5 bases and V by 5 bases; bases with no gene match: 14. CDR1 is DFQATT and CDR2 is SNEGSKA in the germline V gene (reference sequence). The length of the CDR3 is 15 residues. The CDR3 loop is CSAGIPWTGIYGYTF. The CDR3 DNA is TGCAGTGCTGGAATACCCTGGACAGGCATTTATGGCTACACCTTC.

The table lists this clonotype with many counts. The rearrangement uses TRBV11-2 and TRBJ1-5; D call uncertain. Trimming removed 0 bases from V and 3 bases from J, with 6 bases in between. The CDR3 totals 14 residues. Germline loops: CDR1 SGHAT, CDR2 FQNNGV. The CDR3 protein is CASSLDRYNQPQHF. In nucleotides, the CDR3 is TGTGCCAGCAGCTTAGACCGCTACAATCAGCCCCAGCATTTT.

The V and J genes are TRBV18 and TRBJ1-4; maybe TRBD1 (5 bases). The V gene's germline CDR1 is KGHSH and CDR2 LQKENI. V was pared by 4 bases and J by 6 bases, with 9 bases between. The CDR3 is made up of 13 amino acids. The CDR3 region has the DNA TGTGCCAGCTCACGGGGGTTGGATGAAAAACTGTTTTTT. It is translated as CASSRGLDEKLFF.

This clonotype turned up a few times. The chain is built from TRBV11-1 and TRBJ2-7; possibly TRBD1 or TRBD2 for D (5 bases each). The V end was cut by 4 bases, the J end by 3 bases, with 10 bases between. The CDR3 extends over 13 amino acids. Germline V gene data show CDR1 as SGHAT and CDR2 as FQDESV (reference sequence). Here the CDR3 reads CASSSEGFYEQYF. The CDR3, as DNA: TGTGCCAGCAGCTCCGAGGGGTTCTACGAGCAGTACTTC.

This clonotype was observed at least ten times. The chain uses TRBV6-5 and TRBJ2-1; D unresolved. Per the germline V gene, CDR1 is MNHEY and CDR2 is SVGAGI. V lost 4 bases and J 3 bases, leaving 7 bases between the germline ends. This CDR3 has 13 amino acids. CDR3 residues: CASSSDRYNEQFF. The CDR3 DNA follows: TGTGCCAGCAGTTCCGACCGCTACAATGAGCAGTTCTTC.